These 11 T cell receptor beta chains came from one sample sequenced in a study of T cell changes during pregnancy in multiple sclerosis. TCRdb's copy holds only in-frame clones and misses some; the assay was immunoSEQ multiplex PCR. The sample shows 35,000 to 55,000 clones, 80% to 90% of them seen only once. The sample in question was CD4+ T cells from peripheral blood mononuclear cells, obtained after pregnancy. These receptors originate from a female donor with multiple sclerosis, enrolled in a pregnancy study.

This sequence joins TRBV19 and TRBJ2-5; TRBD2 might be the D (6 bases). The CDR3 is 14 residues long. In germline, CDR1 is LNHDA, CDR2 SQIVND (reference sequence). Trimming removed 4 bases from V and 0 bases from J, with 9 bases in between. The CDR3 here is CASSKRLDQETQYF. In nucleotides, the CDR3 is TGTGCCAGTAGTAAACGACTAGACCAAGAGACCCAGTACTTC.

This chain links TRBV9 with TRBJ2-2; the D is unclear. Trimming shortened V by 0 bases and J by 6 bases, and 12 bases separated the two germline ends. The CDR3 length is 15 residues. Germline values: CDR1 SGDLS, CDR2 YYNGEE. The CDR3 DNA follows: TGTGCCAGCAGCGTAGGGCTAGATCCCTCCGGGGAGCTGTTTTTT. Amino acid sequence: CASSVGLDPSGELFF.

The sample holds one count of this clone. The rearrangement joins TRBV9 to TRBJ1-4, with 7 bases fitting TRBD1. The CDR3 totals 15 residues. With 3 bases clipped from V and 10 bases from J, the junction kept 12 bases outside the gene matches. Germline-derived CDR1 and CDR2 are SGDLS and YYNGEE. CDR3 in amino acids: CASSASGTVETKLFF. The DNA for the CDR3 is TGTGCCAGCAGCGCGTCCGGGACAGTGGAAACAAAACTGTTTTTT.

V and J are TRBV10-1 and TRBJ2-5, with TRBD2 identical over 12 bases. Germline CDR1 reads WNHNN; CDR2 reads SYGVQD (reference sequence). The CDR3 is made up of 14 amino acids. After removal of 6 bases from V and 3 bases from J, the junction contained 2 bases not matched to a gene. The CDR3 protein is CASSRLAGEETQYF. CDR3 DNA: TGCGCCAGCAGCAGACTAGCGGGAGAAGAGACCCAGTACTTC.

V is TRBV19 and J is TRBJ2-2; the D is unclear. The CDR3 consists of 14 residues. Germline CDR1 is LNHDA and CDR2 is SQIVND (reference sequence). V was pared by 5 bases and J by 4 bases, with 11 bases between. The CDR3 sequence: CASSWSRVTGELFF. The CDR3 DNA reads TGTGCCAGTAGTTGGAGTCGGGTCACCGGGGAGCTGTTTTTT.

This chain connects TRBV18 to TRBJ2-3, with a possible D match to TRBD1 (6 bases). V was trimmed by 3 bases and J by 2 bases, leaving 15 bases between them. Germline V lookup: CDR1 KGHSH, CDR2 LQKENI. The CDR3 consists of 16 residues. CDR3 nucleotide sequence: TGTGCCAGCTCACCCCAGGGGACCCTATACACAGATACGCAGTATTTT. Amino acids: CASSPQGTLYTDTQYF.

This chain connects TRBV10-3 to TRBJ1-2, with TRBD1 matching over 9 bases. J gave up 6 bases and V 5 bases, and 1 base lay outside the gene matches. The germline gives CDR1 ENHRY, CDR2 SYGVKD. The CDR3 spans 12 residues. CDR3 loop: CAISRDRDGYTF. In DNA, the CDR3 is TGTGCCATCAGTCGGGACAGGGATGGCTACACCTTC.

The rearrangement links TRBV6-1 to TRBJ2-7, with a tentative D call TRBD1 (5 bases). Looked up from germline, CDR1 is MNHNS and CDR2 is SASEGT. The CDR3 consists of 16 residues. V was cut by 1 base and J by 6 bases, with 19 bases left in between. DNA of the CDR3: TGTGCCAGCAGTGAAGTTTCAGGGCGACAATCCCGCGAGCAGTACTTC. Encoded protein: CASSEVSGRQSREQYF.

V usage is TRBV6-6 and J usage is TRBJ1-4, with 8 bases that match TRBD1. Trimming at V came to 5 bases and at J to 5 bases, leaving 4 bases not matched to a gene. The CDR3 spans 14 residues. The germline V gene has CDR1 MNHNY and CDR2 SVGAGI (reference sequence). The CDR3: CASSQGAVNEKLFF. The CDR3 nucleotides read TGTGCCAGCAGTCAGGGGGCCGTGAATGAAAAACTGTTTTTT.

V and J are TRBV19 and TRBJ2-5; TRBD1 agrees at 9 bases. Germline values: CDR1 LNHDA, CDR2 SQIVND (reference sequence). The CDR3 contains 16 residues. V shed 1 base, J shed 2 bases, and the junction held 5 bases outside the gene matches. The CDR3 DNA is TGTGCCAGTAGTATAGTCCCGGGACAGGGACAAGAGACCCAGTACTTC. Translated, it gives CASSIVPGQGQETQYF.

The V and J genes are TRBV19 and TRBJ2-7; D is possibly TRBD2 (5 bases). The CDR3 spans 14 residues. The V end was cut by 3 bases, the J end by 2 bases, with 11 bases between. Germline lookup yields CDR1 LNHDA and CDR2 SQIVND (reference sequence). CDR3 sequence (DNA): TGTGCCAGTAGTATTCCCGGAGGACCCTACGAGCAGTACTTC. As protein: CASSIPGGPYEQYF.